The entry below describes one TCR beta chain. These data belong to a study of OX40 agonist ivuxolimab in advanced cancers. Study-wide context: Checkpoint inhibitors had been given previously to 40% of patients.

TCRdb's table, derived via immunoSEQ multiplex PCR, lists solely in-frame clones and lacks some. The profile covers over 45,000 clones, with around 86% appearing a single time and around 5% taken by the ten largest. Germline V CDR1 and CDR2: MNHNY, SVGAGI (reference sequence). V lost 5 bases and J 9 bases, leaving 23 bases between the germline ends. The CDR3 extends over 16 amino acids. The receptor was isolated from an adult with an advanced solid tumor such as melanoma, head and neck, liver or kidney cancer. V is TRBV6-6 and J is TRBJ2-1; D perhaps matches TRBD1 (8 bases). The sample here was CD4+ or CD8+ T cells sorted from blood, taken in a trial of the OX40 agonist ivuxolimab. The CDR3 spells CASSRTTGETGGEQFF. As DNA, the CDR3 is TGTGCCAGCAGTAGAACGACAGGGGAAACGGGGGGTGAGCAGTTCTTC.